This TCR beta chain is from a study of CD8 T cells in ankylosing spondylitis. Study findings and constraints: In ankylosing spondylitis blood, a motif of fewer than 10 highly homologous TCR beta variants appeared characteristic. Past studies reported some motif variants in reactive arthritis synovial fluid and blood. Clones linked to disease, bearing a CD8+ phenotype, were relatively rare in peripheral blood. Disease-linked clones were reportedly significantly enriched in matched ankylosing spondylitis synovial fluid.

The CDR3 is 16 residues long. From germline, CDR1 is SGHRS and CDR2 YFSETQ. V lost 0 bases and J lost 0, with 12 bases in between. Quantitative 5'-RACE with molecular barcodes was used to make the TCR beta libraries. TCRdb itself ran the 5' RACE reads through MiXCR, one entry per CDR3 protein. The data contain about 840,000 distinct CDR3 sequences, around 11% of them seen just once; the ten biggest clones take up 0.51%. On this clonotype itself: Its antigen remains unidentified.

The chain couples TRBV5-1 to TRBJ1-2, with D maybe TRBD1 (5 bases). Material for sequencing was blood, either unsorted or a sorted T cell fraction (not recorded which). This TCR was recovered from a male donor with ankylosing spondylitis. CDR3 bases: TGCGCCAGCAGCTTGGGGGGCAGCTCAACTAACTATGGCTACACCTTC. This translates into CASSLGGSSTNYGYTF.